This T cell receptor (beta chain) was captured by sequencing in a study of shared clonotypes between healthy human individuals. General study results and limits: Sharing of clonotypes among donors was expected to vary with sequencing depth.

The CDR3 is 17 residues long. V dropped 4 bases and J dropped 9; count of bases not matched to a gene: 16. Germline lookup yields CDR1 SGHNT and CDR2 YENEEA. Samples left unsorted employed around 92 million PBMCs for genomic DNA. Assay execution proceeded at the deep level. Ten immunoSEQ deep assay plates held the unsorted PBMC DNA. Only in-frame clones appear in the TCRdb table, and some are missing; sequencing was by immunoSEQ multiplex PCR. The top ten hold 12% of the sample, which has fewer than 600,000 clones, around 78% seen once. In the case of this clone: Its cognate antigen is unknown.

This sequence was found in a woman between 40 and 55 years old in good health. Some clones in this sample may be carry-over from other donors' samples. The source material was PBMCs. This chain joins TRBV11-3 and TRBJ2-1, with TRBD2 matching over 9 bases. CDR3 DNA sequence: TGTGCCAGCAGCTACTCCCCCGGGACTAGCTTAAACGGTGAGCAGTTCTTC. This sequence encodes CASSYSPGTSLNGEQFF.